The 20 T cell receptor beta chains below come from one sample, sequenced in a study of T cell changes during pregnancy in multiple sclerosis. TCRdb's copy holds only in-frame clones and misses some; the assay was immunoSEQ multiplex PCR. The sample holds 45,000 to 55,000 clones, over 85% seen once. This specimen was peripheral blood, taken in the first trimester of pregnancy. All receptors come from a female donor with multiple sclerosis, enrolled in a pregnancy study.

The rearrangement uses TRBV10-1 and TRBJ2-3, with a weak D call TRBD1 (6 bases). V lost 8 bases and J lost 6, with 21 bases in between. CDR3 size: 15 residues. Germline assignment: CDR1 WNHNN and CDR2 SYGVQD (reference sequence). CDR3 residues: CASAETGLLVDTQYF. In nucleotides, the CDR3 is TGCGCCAGCGCCGAGACAGGACTCCTGGTGGATACGCAGTATTTT.

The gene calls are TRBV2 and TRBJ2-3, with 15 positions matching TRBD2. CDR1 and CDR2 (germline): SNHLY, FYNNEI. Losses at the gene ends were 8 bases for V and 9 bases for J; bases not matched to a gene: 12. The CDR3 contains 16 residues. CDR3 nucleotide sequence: TGTGCCAGCGGACTAGCGGGGGGGCCACGGCCGTCCACGCAGTATTTT. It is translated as CASGLAGGPRPSTQYF.

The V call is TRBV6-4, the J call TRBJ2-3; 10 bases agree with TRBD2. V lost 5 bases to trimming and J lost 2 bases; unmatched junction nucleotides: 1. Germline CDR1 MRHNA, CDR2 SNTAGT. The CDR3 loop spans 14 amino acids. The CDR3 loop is CASSSGGATDTQYF. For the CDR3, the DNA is TGTGCCAGCAGTAGCGGGGGGGCCACAGATACGCAGTATTTT.

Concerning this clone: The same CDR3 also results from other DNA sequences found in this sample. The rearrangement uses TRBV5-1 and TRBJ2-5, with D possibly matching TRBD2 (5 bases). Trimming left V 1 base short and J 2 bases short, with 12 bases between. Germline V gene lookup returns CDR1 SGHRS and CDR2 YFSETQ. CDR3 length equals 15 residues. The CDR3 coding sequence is TGCGCCAGCAGCTTGTCCGGGGTGAATCAAGAGACCCAGTACTTC. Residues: CASSLSGVNQETQYF.

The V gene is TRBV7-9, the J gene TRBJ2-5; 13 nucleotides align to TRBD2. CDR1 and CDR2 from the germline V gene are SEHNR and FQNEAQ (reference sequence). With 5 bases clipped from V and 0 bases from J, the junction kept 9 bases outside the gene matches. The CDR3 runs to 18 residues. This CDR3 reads CASSPGTSGAKYQETQYF. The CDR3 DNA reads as TGTGCCAGCAGCCCCGGGACTAGCGGGGCGAAGTACCAAGAGACCCAGTACTTC.

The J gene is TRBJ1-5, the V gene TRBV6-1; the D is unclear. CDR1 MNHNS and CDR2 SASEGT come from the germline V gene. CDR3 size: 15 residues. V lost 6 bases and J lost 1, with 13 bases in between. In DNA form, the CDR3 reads TGTGCCAGCAGCCCTCTAACGGGGAGCAATCAGCCCCAGCATTTT. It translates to CASSPLTGSNQPQHF.

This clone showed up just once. The CDR3 coding sequence is TGTGCCAGCAGCCAGCGGGGGCTCGCAGATACGCAGTATTTT. It is translated as CASSQRGLADTQYF. The V gene is TRBV4-2, the J gene TRBJ2-3; tentatively, D is TRBD2 (7 bases). V was cut by 3 bases and J by 4 bases, with 11 bases left in between. This CDR3 is built from 14 residues. Per the germline V gene, CDR1 is LGHNA and CDR2 is YNFKEQ.

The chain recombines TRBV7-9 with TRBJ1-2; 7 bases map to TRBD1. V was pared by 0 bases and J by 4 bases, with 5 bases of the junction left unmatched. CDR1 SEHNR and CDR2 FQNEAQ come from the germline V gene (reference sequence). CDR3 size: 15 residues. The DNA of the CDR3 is TGTGCCAGCAGCTTAGCGACAGGGCCATCCTATGGCTACACCTTC. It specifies CASSLATGPSYGYTF.

CDR3 amino acids: CASSPTGRPEAFF. The DNA for the CDR3 is TGTGCCAGCAGCCCGACAGGGAGGCCTGAAGCTTTCTTT. The rearrangement links TRBV6-5 to TRBJ1-1; 7 positions match TRBD1. CDR3 size: 13 residues. From germline, CDR1 is MNHEY and CDR2 SVGAGI. V trimming: 6 bases; J trimming: 6 bases; junction bases outside the gene matches: 7.

CDR3 nucleotide sequence: TGTGCCAGCAGCTTGCTTTCTCGTGCAGGGGCGGGCTATGGCTACACCTTC. Translating gives CASSLLSRAGAGYGYTF. This chain uses TRBV5-6 with TRBJ1-2, with D maybe TRBD1 (6 bases). The V end lost 1 base, the J end lost 4 bases, and 20 bases lay between the germline ends. Germline CDR1 is SGHDT and CDR2 is YYEEEE. The CDR3 extends over 17 amino acids.

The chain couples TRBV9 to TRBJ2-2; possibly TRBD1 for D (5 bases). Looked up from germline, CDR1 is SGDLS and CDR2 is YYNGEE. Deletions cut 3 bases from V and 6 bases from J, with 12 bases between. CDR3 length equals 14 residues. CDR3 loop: CASSAQGVAGELFF. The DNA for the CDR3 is TGTGCCAGCAGCGCCCAAGGGGTAGCCGGGGAGCTGTTTTTT.

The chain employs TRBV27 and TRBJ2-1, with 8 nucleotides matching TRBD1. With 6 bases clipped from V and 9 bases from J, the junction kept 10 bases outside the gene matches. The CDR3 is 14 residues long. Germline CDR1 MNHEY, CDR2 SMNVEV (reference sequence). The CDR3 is CASRARGQDSEQFF. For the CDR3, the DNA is TGTGCCAGCAGGGCCAGGGGGCAGGATAGTGAGCAGTTCTTC.

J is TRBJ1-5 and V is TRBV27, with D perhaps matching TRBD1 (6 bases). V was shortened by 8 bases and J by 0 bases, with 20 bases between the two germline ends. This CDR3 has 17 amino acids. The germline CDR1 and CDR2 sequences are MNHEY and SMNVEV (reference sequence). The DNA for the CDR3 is TGTGCCAGCGGCTCAAATCGGGGGGGCTATAGCAATCAGCCCCAGCATTTT. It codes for CASGSNRGGYSNQPQHF.

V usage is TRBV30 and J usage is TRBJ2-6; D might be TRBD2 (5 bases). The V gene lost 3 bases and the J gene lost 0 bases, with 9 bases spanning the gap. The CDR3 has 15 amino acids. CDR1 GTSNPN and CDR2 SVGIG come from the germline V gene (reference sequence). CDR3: CAWSVGSSGANVLTF. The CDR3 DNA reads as TGTGCCTGGAGCGTAGGGAGCTCTGGGGCCAACGTCCTGACTTTC.

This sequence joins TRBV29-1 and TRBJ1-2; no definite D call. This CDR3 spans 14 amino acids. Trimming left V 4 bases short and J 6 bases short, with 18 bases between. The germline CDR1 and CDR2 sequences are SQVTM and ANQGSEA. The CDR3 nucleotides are TGCAGCGTTGCCTCCCTCCGGTCTCCCCATGGCTACACCTTC. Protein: CSVASLRSPHGYTF.

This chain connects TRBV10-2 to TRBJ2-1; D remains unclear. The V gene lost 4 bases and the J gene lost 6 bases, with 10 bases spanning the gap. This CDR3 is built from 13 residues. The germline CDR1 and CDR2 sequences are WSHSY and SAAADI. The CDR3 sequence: CASSVIAANEQFF. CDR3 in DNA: TGCGCCAGCAGTGTTATAGCCGCCAATGAGCAGTTCTTC.

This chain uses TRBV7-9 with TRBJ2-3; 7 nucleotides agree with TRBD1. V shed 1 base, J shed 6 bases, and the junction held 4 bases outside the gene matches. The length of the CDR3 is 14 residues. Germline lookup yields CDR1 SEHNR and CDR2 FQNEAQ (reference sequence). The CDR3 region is CASSLVGGGDTQYF. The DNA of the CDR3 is TGTGCCAGCAGCTTAGTAGGGGGCGGCGATACGCAGTATTTT.

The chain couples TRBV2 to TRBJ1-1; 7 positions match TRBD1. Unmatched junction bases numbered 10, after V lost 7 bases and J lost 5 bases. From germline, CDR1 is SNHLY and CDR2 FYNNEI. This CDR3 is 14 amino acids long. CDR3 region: CASNAQGEGTEAFF. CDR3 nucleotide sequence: TGTGCCAGCAATGCCCAGGGGGAAGGTACTGAAGCTTTCTTT.

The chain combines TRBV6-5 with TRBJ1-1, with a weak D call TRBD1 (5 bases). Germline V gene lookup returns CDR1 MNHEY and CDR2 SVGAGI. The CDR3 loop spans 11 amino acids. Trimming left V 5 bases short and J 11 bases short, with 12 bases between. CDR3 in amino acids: CASSGRGGAFF. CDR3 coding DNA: TGTGCCAGCAGTGGCCGGGGGGGGGCTTTCTTT.

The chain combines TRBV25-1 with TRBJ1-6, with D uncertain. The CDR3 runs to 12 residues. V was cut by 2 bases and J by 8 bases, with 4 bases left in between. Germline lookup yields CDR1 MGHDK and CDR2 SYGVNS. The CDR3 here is CASSEADSPLHF. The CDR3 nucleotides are TGTGCCAGCAGTGAAGCAGATTCACCCCTCCACTTT. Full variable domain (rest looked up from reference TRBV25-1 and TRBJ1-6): EADIYQTPRYLVIGTGKKITLECSQTMGHDKMYWYQQDPGMELHLIHYSYGVNSTEKGDLSSESTVSRIRTEHFPLTLESARPSHTSQYLCASSEADSPLHFGNGTRLTVT.